This TCR beta chain was captured by sequencing in a study of blood T cell repertoires in COVID-19. Whole-study context: COVID-19 samples collected from the United States, Italy and Spain covered acute and convalescent phases. PBMCs, B-cell-depleted T cells, or T cells provided the cDNA or gDNA that made up the material.

In the authors' workflow: Using reference gene primer amplification, nucleated cell counts were estimated. Measured with immunoSEQ multiplex PCR; TCRdb has only the in-frame clones, and not every one. V, J and clone size were drawn from that table, and D and trimming were deduced from the DNA. The data contain roughly 230,000 clones, nearly 85% of them singletons. CDR3 size: 16 residues. Germline V gives CDR1 LNHDA, CDR2 SQIVND (reference sequence). With V trimmed by 4 bases and J by 7 bases, 4 bases remained unmatched. Material: peripheral blood. This sequence joins TRBV19 and TRBJ2-2; 15 bases are a match to TRBD2. The TCR originated in a human donor in a cohort sampled during active COVID-19. The CDR3 nucleotides read TGTGCCAGTAGTACCCAGGGACTAGCGGGAGGCGGGGAGCTGTTTTTT. Encoded protein: CASSTQGLAGGGELFF.